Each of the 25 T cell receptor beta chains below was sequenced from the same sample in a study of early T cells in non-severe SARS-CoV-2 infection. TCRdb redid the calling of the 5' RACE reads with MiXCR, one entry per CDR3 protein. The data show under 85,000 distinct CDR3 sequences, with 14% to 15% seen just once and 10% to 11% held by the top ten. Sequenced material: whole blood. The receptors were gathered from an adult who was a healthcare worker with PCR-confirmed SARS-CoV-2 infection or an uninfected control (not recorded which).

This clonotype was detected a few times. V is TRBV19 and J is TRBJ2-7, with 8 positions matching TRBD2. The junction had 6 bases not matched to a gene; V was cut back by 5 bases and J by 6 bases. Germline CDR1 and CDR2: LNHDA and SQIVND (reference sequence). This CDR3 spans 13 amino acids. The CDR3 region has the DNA TGTGCCAGTAGTGCCTCGGGGGGGCGCGAGCAGTACTTC. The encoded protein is CASSASGGREQYF. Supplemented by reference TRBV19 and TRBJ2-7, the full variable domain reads DGGITQSPKYLFRKEGQNVTLSCEQNLNHDAMYWYRQDPGQGLRLIYYSQIVNDFQKGDIAEGYSVSREKKESFPLTVTSAQKNPTAFYLCASSASGGREQYFGPGTRLTVT.

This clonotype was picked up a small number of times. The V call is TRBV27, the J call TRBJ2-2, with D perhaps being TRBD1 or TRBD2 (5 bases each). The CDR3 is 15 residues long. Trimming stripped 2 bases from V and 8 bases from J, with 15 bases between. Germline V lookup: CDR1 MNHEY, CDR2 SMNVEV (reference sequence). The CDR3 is CASSLDRTPGGELFF. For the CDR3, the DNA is TGTGCCAGCAGTTTAGATCGGACACCGGGGGGGGAGCTGTTTTTT.

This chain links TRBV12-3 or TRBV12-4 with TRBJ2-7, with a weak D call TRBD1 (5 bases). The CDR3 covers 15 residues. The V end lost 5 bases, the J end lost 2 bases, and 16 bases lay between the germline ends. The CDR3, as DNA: TGTGCCAGCAGTGCATTTGGGGCAGGAACCTACGAGCAGTACTTC. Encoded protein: CASSAFGAGTYEQYF.

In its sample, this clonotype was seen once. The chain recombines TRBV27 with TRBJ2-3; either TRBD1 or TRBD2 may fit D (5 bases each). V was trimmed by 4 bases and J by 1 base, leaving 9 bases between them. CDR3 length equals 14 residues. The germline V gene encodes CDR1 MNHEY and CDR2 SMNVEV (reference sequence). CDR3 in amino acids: CASSWDGRTDTQYF. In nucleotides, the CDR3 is TGTGCCAGCAGTTGGGACGGTCGCACAGATACGCAGTATTTT.

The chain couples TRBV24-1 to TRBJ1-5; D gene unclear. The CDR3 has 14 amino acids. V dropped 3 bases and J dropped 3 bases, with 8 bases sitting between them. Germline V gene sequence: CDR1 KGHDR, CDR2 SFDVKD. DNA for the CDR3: TGTGCCACCAGTGATCGGGGTTCCAATCAGCCCCAGCATTTT. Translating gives CATSDRGSNQPQHF.

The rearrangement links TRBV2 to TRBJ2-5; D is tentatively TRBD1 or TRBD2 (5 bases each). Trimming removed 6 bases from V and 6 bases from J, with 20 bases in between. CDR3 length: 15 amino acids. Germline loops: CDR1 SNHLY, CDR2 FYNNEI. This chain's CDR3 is CASRSPGTPRQTQYF. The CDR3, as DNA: TGTGCCAGCAGGAGCCCCGGGACCCCTCGTCAGACCCAGTACTTC.

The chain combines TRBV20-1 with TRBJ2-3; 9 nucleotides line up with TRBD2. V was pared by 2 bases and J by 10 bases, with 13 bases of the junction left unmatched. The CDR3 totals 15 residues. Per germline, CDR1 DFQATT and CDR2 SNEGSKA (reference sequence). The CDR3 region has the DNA TGCAGTGCTAGAAGTCCCAGCGGGGGGCAGCAGGCGCAGTATTTT. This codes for CSARSPSGGQQAQYF.

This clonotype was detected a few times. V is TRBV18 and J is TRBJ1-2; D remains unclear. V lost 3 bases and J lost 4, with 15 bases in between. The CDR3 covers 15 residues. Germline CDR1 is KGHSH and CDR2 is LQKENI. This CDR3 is CASSPRGNEIYGYTF. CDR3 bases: TGTGCCAGCTCACCCCGCGGCAACGAGATCTATGGCTACACCTTC.

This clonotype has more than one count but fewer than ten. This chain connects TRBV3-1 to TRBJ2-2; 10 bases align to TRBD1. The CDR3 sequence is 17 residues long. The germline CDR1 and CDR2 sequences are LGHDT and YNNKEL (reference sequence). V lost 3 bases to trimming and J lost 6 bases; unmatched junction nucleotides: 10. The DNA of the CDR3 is TGTGCCAGCAGCCAGACCTGGGACAGGGGACGGCCCGGGGAGCTGTTTTTT. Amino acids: CASSQTWDRGRPGELFF. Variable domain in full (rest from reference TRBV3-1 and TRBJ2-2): DTAVSQTPKYLVTQMGNDKSIKCEQNLGHDTMYWYKQDSKKFLKIMFSYNNKELIINETVPNRFSPKSPDKAHLNLHINSLELGDSAVYFCASSQTWDRGRPGELFFGEGSRLTVL.

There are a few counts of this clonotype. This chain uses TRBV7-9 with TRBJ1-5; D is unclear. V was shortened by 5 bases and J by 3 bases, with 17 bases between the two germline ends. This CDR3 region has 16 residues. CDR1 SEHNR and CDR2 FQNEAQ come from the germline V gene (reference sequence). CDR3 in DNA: TGTGCCAGCAGCGTTCAAGGACGGAGCTACAATCAGCCCCAGCATTTT. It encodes CASSVQGRSYNQPQHF.

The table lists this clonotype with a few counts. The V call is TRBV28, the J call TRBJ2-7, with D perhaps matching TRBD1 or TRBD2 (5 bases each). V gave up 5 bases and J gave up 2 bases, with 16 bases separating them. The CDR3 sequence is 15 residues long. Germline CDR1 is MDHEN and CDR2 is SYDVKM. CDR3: CASSHEVRDPYEQYF. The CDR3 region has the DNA TGTGCCAGCAGTCACGAAGTCCGGGACCCCTACGAGCAGTACTTC.

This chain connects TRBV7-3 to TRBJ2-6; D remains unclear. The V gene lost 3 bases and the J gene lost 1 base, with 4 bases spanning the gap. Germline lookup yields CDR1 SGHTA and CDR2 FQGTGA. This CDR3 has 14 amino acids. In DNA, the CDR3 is TGTGCCAGCAGCTTGAAGTCTGGGGCCAACGTCCTGACTTTC. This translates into CASSLKSGANVLTF. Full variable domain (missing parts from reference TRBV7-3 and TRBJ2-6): GAGVSQTPSNKVTEKGKYVELRCDPISGHTALYWYRQSLGQGPEFLIYFQGTGAADDSGLPNDRFFAVRPEGSVSTLKIQRTERGDSAVYLCASSLKSGANVLTFGAGSRLTVL.

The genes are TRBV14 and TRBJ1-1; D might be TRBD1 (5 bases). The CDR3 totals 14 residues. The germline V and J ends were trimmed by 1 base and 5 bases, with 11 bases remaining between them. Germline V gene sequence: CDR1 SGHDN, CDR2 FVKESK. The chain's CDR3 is CASSQVSGRTEAFF. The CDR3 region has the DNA TGTGCCAGCAGCCAAGTGTCGGGACGAACTGAAGCTTTCTTT.

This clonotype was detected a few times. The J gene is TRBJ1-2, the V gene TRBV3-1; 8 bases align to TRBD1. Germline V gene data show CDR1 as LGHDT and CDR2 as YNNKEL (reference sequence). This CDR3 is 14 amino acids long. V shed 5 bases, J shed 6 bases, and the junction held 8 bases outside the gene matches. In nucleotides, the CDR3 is TGTGCCAGCAGCTTAACAGACAGGGGACATGGCTACACCTTC. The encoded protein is CASSLTDRGHGYTF.

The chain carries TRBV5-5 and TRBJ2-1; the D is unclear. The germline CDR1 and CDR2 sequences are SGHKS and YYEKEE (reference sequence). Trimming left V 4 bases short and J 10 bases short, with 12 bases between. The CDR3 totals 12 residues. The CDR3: CASSPNYIEQFF. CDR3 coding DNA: TGTGCCAGCAGCCCAAATTATATCGAGCAGTTCTTC.

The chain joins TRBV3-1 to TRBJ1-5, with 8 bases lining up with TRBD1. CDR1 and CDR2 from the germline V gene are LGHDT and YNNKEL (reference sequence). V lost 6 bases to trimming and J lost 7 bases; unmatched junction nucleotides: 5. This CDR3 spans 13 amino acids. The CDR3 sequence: CASSYGQGQPQHF. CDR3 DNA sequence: TGTGCCAGCAGTTACGGACAGGGACAGCCCCAGCATTTT.

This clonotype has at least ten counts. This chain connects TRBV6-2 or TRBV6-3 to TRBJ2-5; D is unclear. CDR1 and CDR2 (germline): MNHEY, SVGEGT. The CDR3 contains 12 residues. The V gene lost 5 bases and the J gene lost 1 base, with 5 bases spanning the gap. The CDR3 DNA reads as TGTGCCAGCAGTGCGTCCCAAGAGACCCAGTACTTC. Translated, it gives CASSASQETQYF.

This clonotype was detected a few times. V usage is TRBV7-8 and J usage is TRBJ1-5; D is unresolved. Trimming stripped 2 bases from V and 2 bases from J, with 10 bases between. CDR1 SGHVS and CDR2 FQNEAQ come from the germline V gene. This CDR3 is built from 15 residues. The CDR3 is CASSLRPGGNQPQHF. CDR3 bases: TGTGCCAGCAGCTTACGGCCGGGAGGCAATCAGCCCCAGCATTTT.

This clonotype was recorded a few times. CDR3 in amino acids: CASRGTGTVLDTQYF. CDR3 coding DNA: TGTGCCAGCAGGGGGACCGGGACAGTGCTAGATACGCAGTATTTT. This sequence joins TRBV28 and TRBJ2-3; TRBD1 aligns across 7 bases. CDR1 and CDR2 from the germline V gene are MDHEN and SYDVKM. V trimming: 6 bases; J trimming: 5 bases; junction bases outside the gene matches: 11. This CDR3 spans 15 amino acids.

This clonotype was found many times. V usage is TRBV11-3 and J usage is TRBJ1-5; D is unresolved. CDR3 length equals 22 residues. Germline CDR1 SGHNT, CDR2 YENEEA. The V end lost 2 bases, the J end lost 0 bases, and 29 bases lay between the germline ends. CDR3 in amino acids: CASSLWTDIPFPNIYSNQPQHF. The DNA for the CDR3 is TGTGCCAGCAGCTTATGGACCGATATACCTTTTCCCAATATATATAGCAATCAGCCCCAGCATTTT. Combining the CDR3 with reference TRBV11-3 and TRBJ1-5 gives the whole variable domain EAGVVQSPRYKIIEKKQPVAFWCNPISGHNTLYWYLQNLGQGPELLIRYENEEAVDDSQLPKDRFSAERLKGVDSTLKIQPAELGDSAVYLCASSLWTDIPFPNIYSNQPQHFGDGTRLSIL.

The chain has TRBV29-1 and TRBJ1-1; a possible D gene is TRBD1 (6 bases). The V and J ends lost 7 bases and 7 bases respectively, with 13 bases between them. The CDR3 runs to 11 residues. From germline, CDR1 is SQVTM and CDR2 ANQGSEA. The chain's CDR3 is CSAGRGNEAFF. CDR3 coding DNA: TGCAGCGCTGGAAGGGGGAATGAAGCTTTCTTT. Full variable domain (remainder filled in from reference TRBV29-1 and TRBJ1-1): SAVISQKPSRDICQRGTSLTIQCQVDSQVTMMFWYRQQPGQSLTLIATANQGSEATYESGFVIDKFPISRPNLTFSTLTVSNMSPEDSSIYLCSAGRGNEAFFGQGTRLTVV.

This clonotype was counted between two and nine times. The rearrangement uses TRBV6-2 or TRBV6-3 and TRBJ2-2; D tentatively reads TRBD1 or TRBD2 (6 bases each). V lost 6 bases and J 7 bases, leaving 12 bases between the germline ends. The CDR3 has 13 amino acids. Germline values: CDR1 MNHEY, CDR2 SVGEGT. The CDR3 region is CASRWGAIGELFF. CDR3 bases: TGTGCCAGCAGGTGGGGGGCGATCGGGGAGCTGTTTTTT.

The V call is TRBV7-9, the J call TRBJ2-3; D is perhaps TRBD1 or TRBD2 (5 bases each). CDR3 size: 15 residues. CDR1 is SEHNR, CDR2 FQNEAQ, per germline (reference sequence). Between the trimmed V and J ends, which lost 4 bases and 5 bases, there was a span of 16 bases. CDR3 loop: CASSSPGPLGDTQYF. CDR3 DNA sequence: TGTGCCAGCAGCTCCCCGGGACCTCTGGGAGATACGCAGTATTTT.

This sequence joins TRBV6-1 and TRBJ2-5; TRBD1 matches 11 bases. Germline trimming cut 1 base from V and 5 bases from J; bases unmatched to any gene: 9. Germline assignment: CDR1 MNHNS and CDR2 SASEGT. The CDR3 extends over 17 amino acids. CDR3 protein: CASSEGTGGKEWETQYF. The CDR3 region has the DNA TGTGCCAGCAGTGAAGGGACAGGGGGCAAGGAGTGGGAGACCCAGTACTTC.

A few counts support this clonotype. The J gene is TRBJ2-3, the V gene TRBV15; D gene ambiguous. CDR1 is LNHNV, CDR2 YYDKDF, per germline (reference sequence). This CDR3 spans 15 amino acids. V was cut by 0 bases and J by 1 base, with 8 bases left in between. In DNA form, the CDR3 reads TGTGCCACCAGCAGAGATTCCGCAGGCACAGATACGCAGTATTTT. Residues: CATSRDSAGTDTQYF.